One sample yielded the 6 T cell receptor beta chains listed below, sequenced in a study of T cell clonotyping in hematopoietic cell transplantation. Measured with immunoSEQ multiplex PCR; TCRdb has only the in-frame clones, and not every one. The data show 35,000 to 45,000 clones, around 95% seen once. Time point specified: recipient sample about 28 days before transplant, after cytoreduction. This material consisted of peripheral blood mononuclear cells, taken before stem cell transplant. Receptors originate from a man aged 35 to 55 with chronic myeloid leukemia. Some clones in this sample may be carry-over from other donors' samples.

The chain has TRBV5-4 and TRBJ2-7; D may be TRBD1 or TRBD2 (7 bases each). The length of the CDR3 is 11 residues. Trimming took off 6 bases at V and 7 bases at J, with 11 bases between the two ends. Germline V gives CDR1 SGHNT, CDR2 YYREEE (reference sequence). CDR3 bases: TGTGCCAGCACCCAGGGGGGGGAGCAGTACTTC. Protein product: CASTQGGEQYF.

The CDR3 DNA follows: TGTGCCTGGAGTGTCGGCCAACAAACCCTTTTAAGGTTCTTC. Protein sequence: CAWSVGQQTLLRFF. The V call is TRBV30, the J call TRBJ2-1; D is ambiguous. This CDR3 is built from 14 residues. Germline-derived CDR1 and CDR2 are GTSNPN and SVGIG (reference sequence). Between the trimmed V and J ends, which lost 0 bases and 15 bases, there was a span of 21 bases.

The table lists this clone with a count of one. This chain's CDR3 is CASSPGGAGGIYEQFF. The CDR3 nucleotides are TGTGCCAGCAGCCCCGGGGGAGCGGGGGGGATATATGAGCAGTTCTTC. J is TRBJ2-1 and V is TRBV7-9; 10 nucleotides line up with TRBD2. The CDR3 covers 16 residues. The V gene end was trimmed by 5 bases and the J gene end by 8 bases; junction bases not matched to a gene: 12. CDR1 is SEHNR, CDR2 FQNEAQ, per germline (reference sequence).

The genes are TRBV6-6 and TRBJ1-1, with D perhaps matching TRBD1 (6 bases). Per the germline V gene, CDR1 is MNHNY and CDR2 is SVGAGI (reference sequence). V was clipped by 7 bases and J by 7 bases, with 25 bases between them. This CDR3 is built from 16 residues. CDR3 DNA sequence: TGTGCCAGCACTAACCGGAGGGGGGGCGAGTTTGGTGAAGCTTTCTTT. This codes for CASTNRRGGEFGEAFF.

V gene TRBV28 combines with J gene TRBJ1-5; TRBD1 matches at 10 bases. CDR1 MDHEN and CDR2 SYDVKM come from the germline V gene. J lost 4 bases, V lost 6 bases, and 3 bases had no gene match. The CDR3 consists of 14 residues. The CDR3 loop reads CASSPDRGNQPQHF. The CDR3 DNA reads TGTGCCAGCAGCCCGGACAGGGGGAATCAGCCCCAGCATTTT.

The chain links TRBV10-3 to TRBJ1-2, with unresolved D. Germline assignment: CDR1 ENHRY and CDR2 SYGVKD. The CDR3 length is 13 residues. Deletions cut 2 bases from V and 4 bases from J, with 8 bases between. The CDR3 sequence is CAISEPPVYGYTF. CDR3 nucleotides: TGTGCCATCAGTGAGCCGCCTGTCTATGGCTACACCTTC.